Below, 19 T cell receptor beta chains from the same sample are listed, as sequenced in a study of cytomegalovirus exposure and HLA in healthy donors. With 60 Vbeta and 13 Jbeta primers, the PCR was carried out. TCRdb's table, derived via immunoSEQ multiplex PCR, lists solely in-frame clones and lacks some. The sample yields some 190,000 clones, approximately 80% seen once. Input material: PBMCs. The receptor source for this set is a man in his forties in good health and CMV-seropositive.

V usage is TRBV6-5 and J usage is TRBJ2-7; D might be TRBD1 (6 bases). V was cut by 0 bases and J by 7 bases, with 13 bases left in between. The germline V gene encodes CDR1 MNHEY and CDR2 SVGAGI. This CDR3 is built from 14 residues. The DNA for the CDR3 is TGTGCCAGCAGTTACTCGTGGCAGGGGAGAGAGCAGTACTTC. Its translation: CASSYSWQGREQYF.

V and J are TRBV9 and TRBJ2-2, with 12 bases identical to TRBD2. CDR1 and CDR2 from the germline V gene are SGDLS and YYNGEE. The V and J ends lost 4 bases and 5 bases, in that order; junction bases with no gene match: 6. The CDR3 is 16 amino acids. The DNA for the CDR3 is TGTGCCAGCAGCCCCCGACTAGCGGGAGCGACCGGGGAGCTGTTTTTT. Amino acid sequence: CASSPRLAGATGELFF. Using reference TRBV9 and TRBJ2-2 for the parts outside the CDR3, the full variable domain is DSGVTQTPKHLITATGQRVTLRCSPRSGDLSVYWYQQSLDQGLQFLIQYYNGEERAKGNILERFSAQQFPDLHSELNLSSLELGDSALYFCASSPRLAGATGELFFGEGSRLTVL.

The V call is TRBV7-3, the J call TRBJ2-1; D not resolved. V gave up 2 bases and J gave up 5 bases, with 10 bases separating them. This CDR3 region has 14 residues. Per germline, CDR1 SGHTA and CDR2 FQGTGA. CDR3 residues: CASSLSGRNNEQFF. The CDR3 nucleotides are TGTGCCAGCAGCTTATCAGGAAGAAACAATGAGCAGTTCTTC.

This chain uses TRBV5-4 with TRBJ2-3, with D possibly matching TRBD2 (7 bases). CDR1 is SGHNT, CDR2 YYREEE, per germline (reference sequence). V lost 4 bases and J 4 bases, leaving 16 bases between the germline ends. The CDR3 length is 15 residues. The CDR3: CASSPIGGVADTQYF. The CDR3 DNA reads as TGTGCCAGCAGCCCCATAGGGGGGGTGGCAGATACGCAGTATTTT.

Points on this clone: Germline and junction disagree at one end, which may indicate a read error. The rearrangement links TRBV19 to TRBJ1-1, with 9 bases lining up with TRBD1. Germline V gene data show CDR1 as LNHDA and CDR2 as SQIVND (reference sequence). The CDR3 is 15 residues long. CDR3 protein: CASSIRTGVKTEAFF. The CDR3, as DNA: TGTGCCAGTAGTATTAGGACAGGGGTGAAGACTGAAGCTTTCTTT. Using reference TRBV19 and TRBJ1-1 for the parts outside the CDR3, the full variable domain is DGGITQSPKYLFRKEGQNVTLSCEQNLNHDAMYWYRQDPGQGLRLIYYSQIVNDFQKGDIAEGYSVSREKKESFPLTVTSAQKNPTAFYLCASSIRTGVKTEAFFGQGTRLTVV.

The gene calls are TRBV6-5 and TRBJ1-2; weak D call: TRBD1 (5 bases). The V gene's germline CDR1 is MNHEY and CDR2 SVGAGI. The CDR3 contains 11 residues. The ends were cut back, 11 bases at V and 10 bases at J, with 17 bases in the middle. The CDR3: CAANSGCDYTF. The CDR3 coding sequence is TGTGCCGCCAACTCAGGGTGTGACTACACCTTC.

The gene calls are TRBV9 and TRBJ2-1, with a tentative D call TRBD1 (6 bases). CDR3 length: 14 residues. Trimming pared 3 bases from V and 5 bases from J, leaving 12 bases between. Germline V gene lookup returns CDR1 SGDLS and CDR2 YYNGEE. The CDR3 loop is CASSAWDNHNEQFF. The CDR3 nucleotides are TGTGCCAGCAGCGCCTGGGACAATCACAATGAGCAGTTCTTC.

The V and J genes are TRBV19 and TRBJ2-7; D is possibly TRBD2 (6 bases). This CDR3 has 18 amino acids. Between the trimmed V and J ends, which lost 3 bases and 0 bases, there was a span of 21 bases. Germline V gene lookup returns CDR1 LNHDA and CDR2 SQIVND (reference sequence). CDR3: CASSILPGSGTNSYEQYF. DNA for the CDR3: TGTGCCAGTAGTATCCTCCCCGGGAGTGGAACTAACTCCTACGAGCAGTACTTC.

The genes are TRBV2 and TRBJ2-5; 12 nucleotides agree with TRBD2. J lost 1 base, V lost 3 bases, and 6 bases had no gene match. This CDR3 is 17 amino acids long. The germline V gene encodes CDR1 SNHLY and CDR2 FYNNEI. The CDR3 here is CASSESSGGALQETQYF. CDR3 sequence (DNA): TGTGCCAGCAGTGAGTCTAGCGGGGGGGCCCTCCAAGAGACCCAGTACTTC.

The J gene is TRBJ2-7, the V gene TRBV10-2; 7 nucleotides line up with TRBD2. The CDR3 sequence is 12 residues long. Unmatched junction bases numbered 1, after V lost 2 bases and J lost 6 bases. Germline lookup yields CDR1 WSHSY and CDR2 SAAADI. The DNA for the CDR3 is TGCGCCAGCAGTGAGAGCGGGATCGAGCAGTACTTC. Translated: CASSESGIEQYF.

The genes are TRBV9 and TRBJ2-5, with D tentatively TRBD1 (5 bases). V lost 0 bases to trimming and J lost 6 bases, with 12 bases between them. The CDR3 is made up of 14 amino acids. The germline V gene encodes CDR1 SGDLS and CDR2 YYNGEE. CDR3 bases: TGTGCCAGCAGCGTAGAGGCAGGGATGAAGACCCAGTACTTC. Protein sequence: CASSVEAGMKTQYF.

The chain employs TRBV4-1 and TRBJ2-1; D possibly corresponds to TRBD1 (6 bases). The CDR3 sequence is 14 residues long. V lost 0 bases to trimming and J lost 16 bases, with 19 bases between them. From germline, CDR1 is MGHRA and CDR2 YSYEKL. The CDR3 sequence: CASSQEGGQLSFFF. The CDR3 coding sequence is TGCGCCAGCAGCCAAGAAGGAGGACAGTTGTCATTTTTCTTC.

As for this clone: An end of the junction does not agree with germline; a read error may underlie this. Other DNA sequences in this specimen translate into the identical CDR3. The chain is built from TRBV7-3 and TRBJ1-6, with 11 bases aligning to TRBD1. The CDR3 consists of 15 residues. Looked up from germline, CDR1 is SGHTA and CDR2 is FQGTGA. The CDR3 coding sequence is TGCGCCAGCAGCCTGGGGACAGGGGGTAGGTCACCCCTCCACTTT. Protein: CASSLGTGGRSPLHF.

The DNA for the CDR3 is TGTGCCATCAGTCCCCAGATAGCAGACAATGAGCAGTTCTTC. Translated: CAISPQIADNEQFF. The J gene is TRBJ2-1, the V gene TRBV10-3; D not certain. This CDR3 spans 14 amino acids. CDR1 is ENHRY, CDR2 SYGVKD, per germline. The V and J ends lost 5 bases and 5 bases respectively, with 13 bases between them.

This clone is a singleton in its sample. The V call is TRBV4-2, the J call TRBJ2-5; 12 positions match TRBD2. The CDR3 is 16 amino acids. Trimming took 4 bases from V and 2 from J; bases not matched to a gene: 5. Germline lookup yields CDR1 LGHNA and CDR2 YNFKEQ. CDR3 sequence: CASSPPTSGRQETQYF. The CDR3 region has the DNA TGTGCCAGCAGCCCCCCGACTAGCGGGAGACAAGAGACCCAGTACTTC.

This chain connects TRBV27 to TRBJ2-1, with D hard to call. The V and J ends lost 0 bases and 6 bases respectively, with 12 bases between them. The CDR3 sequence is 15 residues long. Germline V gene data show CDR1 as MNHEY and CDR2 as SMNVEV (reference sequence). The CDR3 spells CASSLSSAGRNEQFF. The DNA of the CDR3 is TGTGCCAGCAGTTTATCGTCGGCAGGCCGCAATGAGCAGTTCTTC.

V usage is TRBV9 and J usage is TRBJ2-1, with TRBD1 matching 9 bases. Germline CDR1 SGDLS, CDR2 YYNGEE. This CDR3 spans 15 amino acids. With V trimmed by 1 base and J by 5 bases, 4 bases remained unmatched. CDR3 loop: CASSVRDRENNEQFF. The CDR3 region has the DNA TGTGCCAGCAGCGTAAGGGACAGGGAAAACAATGAGCAGTTCTTC.

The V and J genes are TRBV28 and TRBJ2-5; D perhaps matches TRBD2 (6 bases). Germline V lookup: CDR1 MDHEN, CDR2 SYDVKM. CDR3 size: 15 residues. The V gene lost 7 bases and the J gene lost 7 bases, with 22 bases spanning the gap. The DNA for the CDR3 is TGTGCCAGCACTCCGGTCTGGGACTCAAGAGGGACCCAGTACTTC. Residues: CASTPVWDSRGTQYF. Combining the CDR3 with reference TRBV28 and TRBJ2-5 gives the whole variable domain DVKVTQSSRYLVKRTGEKVFLECVQDMDHENMFWYRQDPGLGLRLIYFSYDVKMKEKGDIPEGYSVSREKKERFSLILESASTNQTSMYLCASTPVWDSRGTQYFGPGTRLLVL.

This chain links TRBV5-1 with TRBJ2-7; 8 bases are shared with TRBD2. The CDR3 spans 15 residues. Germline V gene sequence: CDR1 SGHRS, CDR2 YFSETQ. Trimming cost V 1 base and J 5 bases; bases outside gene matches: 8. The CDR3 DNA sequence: TGCGCCAGCAGCTTGTCGCTAGCGGGTATCGACGAGCAGTACTTC. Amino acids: CASSLSLAGIDEQYF.